The TCR beta chain under discussion was sequenced for a study of shared clonotypes between healthy human individuals. Findings and limits, study-wide: What limited the represented genetic and exposure-history diversity was the small number of donors. All-four-donor shared clonotypes had higher generation probabilities than non-shared clonotypes did. A generally larger estimated richness was seen in naive subsets than in memory subsets.

This clone appeared a single time. Its specificity is unknown. Clones were sequenced by immunoSEQ multiplex PCR, and TCRdb holds only the in-frame ones, with some missing. The sample holds fewer than 850,000 clones, 96% seen once. CD8 cells regarded as naive lacked CD45RO, were positively chosen for CCR7, and omitted terminally differentiated effector memory CD45RA+ cells. Donors, without exception, were Caucasian adults residing in Nashville, Tennessee. CDR1 is LGHNA, CDR2 YSLEER, per germline. The CDR3 covers 14 residues. Trimming pared 1 base from V and 0 bases from J, leaving 7 bases between. The TCR sequence derives from a man aged 25 to 45 in good health. The sequenced material came from naive CD8+ T cells sorted from blood. The chain recombines TRBV4-3 with TRBJ2-7, with D uncertain. CDR3 sequence (DNA): TGCGCCAGCAGCCAAGCTCCCAGCTCCTACGAGCAGTACTTC. It yields the protein CASSQAPSSYEQYF.